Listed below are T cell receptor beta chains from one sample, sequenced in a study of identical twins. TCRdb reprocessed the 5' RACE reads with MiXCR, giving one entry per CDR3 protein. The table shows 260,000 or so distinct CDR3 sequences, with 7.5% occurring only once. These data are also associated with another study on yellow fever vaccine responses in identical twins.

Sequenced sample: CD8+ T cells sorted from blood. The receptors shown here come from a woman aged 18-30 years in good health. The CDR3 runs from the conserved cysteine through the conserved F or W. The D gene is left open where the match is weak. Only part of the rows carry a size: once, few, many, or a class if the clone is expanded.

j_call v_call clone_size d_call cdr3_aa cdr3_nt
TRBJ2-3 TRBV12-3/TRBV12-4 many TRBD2 CASSWGTSLTDTQYF TGTGCCAGCAGTTGGGGGACTAGCCTCACAGATACGCAGTATTTT
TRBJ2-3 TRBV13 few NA CASSWGVTDTQYF TGTGCCAGCAGCTGGGGGGTTACAGATACGCAGTATTTT
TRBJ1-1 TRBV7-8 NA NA CASSLTGPEAFF TGTGCCAGCAGCCTCACGGGGCCTGAAGCTTTCTTT
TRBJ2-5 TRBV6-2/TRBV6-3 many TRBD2 CASSYTLADPYQETQYF TGTGCCAGCAGTTATACTCTAGCGGACCCGTACCAAGAGACCCAGTACTTC
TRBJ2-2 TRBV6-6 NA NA CASSHREIGELFF TGTGCCAGCAGTCACAGGGAAATCGGGGAGCTGTTTTTT
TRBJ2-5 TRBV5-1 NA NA CASSLQYLGVDQETQYF TGCGCCAGCAGCTTGCAATACCTGGGGGTAGATCAAGAGACCCAGTACTTC
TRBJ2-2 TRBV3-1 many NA CASSQGGRDTGELFF TGTGCCAGCAGCCAAGGGGGACGGGACACCGGGGAGCTGTTTTTT
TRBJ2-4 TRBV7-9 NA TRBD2 CASSSRGGVKNIQYF TGTGCCAGCAGCTCCCGGGGGGGGGTTAAAAACATTCAGTACTTC
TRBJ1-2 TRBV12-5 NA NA CASGLVRLTPRGDYGYTF TGTGCTAGTGGTTTGGTACGGCTCACCCCTCGAGGAGACTATGGCTACACCTTC
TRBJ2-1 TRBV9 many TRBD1 CASSEISQGADEQFF TGTGCCAGCAGCGAAATTTCCCAGGGGGCGGATGAGCAGTTCTTC
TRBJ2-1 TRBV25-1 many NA CASSEYKVHEQFF TGTGCCAGCAGTGAATATAAGGTTCATGAGCAGTTCTTC
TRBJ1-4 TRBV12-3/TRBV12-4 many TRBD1 CASSLGQGDEKLFF TGTGCCAGCAGCCTGGGACAGGGTGATGAAAAACTGTTTTTT
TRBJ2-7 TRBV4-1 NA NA CASSQAQGVDEQYF TGCGCCAGCAGCCAAGCACAGGGTGTTGACGAGCAGTACTTC
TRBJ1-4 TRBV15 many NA CATSRGPARVYNRDEKLFF TGTGCCACCAGCAGAGGTCCGGCGAGGGTTTATAACCGAGATGAAAAACTGTTTTTT
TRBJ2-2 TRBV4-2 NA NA CASSQGDLATGELFF TGTGCCAGCAGCCAAGGGGACCTGGCGACTGGGGAGCTGTTTTTT
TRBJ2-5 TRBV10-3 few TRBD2 CAISDPSGDGFDGTQYF TGTGCCATCAGTGATCCTAGCGGAGACGGCTTCGATGGGACCCAGTACTTC
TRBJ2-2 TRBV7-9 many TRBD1 CASRTGAVTGELFF TGTGCCAGCAGGACAGGGGCGGTCACCGGGGAGCTGTTTTTT
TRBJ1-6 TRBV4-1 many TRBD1 CASSQDGQGKNSPLHF TGCGCCAGCAGCCAAGATGGACAGGGAAAGAATTCACCCCTCCACTTT
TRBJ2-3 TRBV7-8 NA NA CASIPGGLRGTDTQYF TGTGCCAGCATCCCGGGTGGGCTGCGGGGCACAGATACGCAGTATTTT
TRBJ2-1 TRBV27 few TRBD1 CASSRDSFNEQFF TGTGCCAGCAGCCGGGACAGTTTCAATGAGCAGTTCTTC
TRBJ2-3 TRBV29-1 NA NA CSVDPLDSSLRERAVSDTQYF TGCAGCGTTGATCCCTTGGACAGCTCGTTGAGAGAGAGAGCCGTTTCAGATACGCAGTATTTT
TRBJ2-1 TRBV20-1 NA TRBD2 CSARVGDYSAYNEQFF TGCAGTGCTAGAGTAGGGGACTACTCAGCTTACAATGAGCAGTTCTTC
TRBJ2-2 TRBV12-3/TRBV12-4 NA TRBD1 CASSPQGTGGPGGNTGELFF TGTGCCAGCAGCCCTCAAGGGACAGGGGGCCCTGGGGGCAACACCGGGGAGCTGTTTTTT
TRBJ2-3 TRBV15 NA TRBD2 CATSRDYASGNTDTQYF TGTGCCACCAGCAGAGATTACGCTAGCGGAAACACAGATACGCAGTATTTT
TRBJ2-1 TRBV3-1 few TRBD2 CASSHPWTSGRNEQFF TGTGCCAGCAGCCATCCATGGACTAGCGGGCGGAATGAGCAGTTCTTC
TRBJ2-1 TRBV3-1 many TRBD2 CASSQDVVAGGSYYNEQFF TGTGCCAGCAGCCAAGATGTGGTAGCGGGGGGCAGCTACTACAATGAGCAGTTCTTC
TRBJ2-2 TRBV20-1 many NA CSARDRGSTGELFF TGCAGTGCTAGAGATCGGGGAAGCACCGGGGAGCTGTTTTTT
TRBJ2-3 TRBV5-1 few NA CASRDDSGIDTQYF TGCGCCAGCAGGGACGACAGCGGCATAGATACGCAGTATTTT
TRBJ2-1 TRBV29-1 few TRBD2 CSVEGLARSYNEQFF TGCAGCGTTGAAGGACTAGCGCGCTCCTACAATGAGCAGTTCTTC
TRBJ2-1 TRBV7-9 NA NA CASSWDPTGQFF TGTGCCAGCAGCTGGGACCCTACTGGGCAGTTCTTC
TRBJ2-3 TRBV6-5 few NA CASSYTLPRERLRTDTQYF TGTGCCAGCAGTTACACCCTACCAAGGGAGCGGCTGCGCACAGATACGCAGTATTTT
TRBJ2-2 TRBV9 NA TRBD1 CASSVEGQAPGELFF TGTGCCAGCAGCGTAGAGGGACAGGCCCCCGGGGAGCTGTTTTTT
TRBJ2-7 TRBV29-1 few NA CSYIRGYEQYF TGCAGCTACATTAGAGGTTACGAGCAGTACTTC
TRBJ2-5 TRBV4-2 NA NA CASSQEPGRQETQYF TGTGCCAGCAGCCAAGAACCCGGGAGACAAGAGACCCAGTACTTC
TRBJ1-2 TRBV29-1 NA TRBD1 CSVPRQGPDGYTF TGCAGCGTACCCCGACAGGGGCCCGATGGCTACACCTTC
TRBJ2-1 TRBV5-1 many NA CASSLANRVSYNEQFF TGCGCCAGCAGCTTGGCCAACAGGGTGTCCTACAATGAGCAGTTCTTC
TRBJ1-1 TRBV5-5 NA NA CASSLGLSGSEAFF TGTGCCAGCAGCTTGGGGTTGTCAGGGAGTGAAGCTTTCTTT
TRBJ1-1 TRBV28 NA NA CASSLSGASEAFF TGTGCCAGCAGTTTATCCGGGGCCAGTGAAGCTTTCTTT